One sample yielded the 27 T cell receptor beta chains listed below, sequenced in a study of blood T cell repertoires in COVID-19 (dated by TCRdb to 2018 to 2020). Preparation of the library involved the immunoSEQ multiplex PCR assay. TCRdb retrieved this table from immuneACCESS and kept in-frame rearrangements only. Not all clones are present; in checked studies, unresolved V genes account for under half, and no reason is known for the remainder. In all, the sample holds under 150,000 clones, and 85% to 90% of those were seen once. About 4.5% of the sample comes from the top ten. The material sequenced was peripheral blood. These receptor sequences come from a woman aged 50 to 65 with acute or convalescent COVID-19.

This chain joins TRBV24-1 and TRBJ2-2; 8 positions agree with TRBD1. Germline-derived CDR1 and CDR2 are KGHDR and SFDVKD. CDR3 length: 16 amino acids. Unmatched junction bases numbered 3, after V lost 3 bases and J lost 1 base. The CDR3 protein is CATSDAGTGNTGELFF. CDR3 coding DNA: TGTGCCACCAGTGATGCCGGGACAGGGAACACCGGGGAGCTGTTTTTT.

The CDR3 nucleotides are TGTGCCTGGACCGAGTTAAACTATGGCTACACCTTC. Its translation is CAWTELNYGYTF. V gene TRBV30 combines with J gene TRBJ1-2, with no clear D. This CDR3 region has 12 residues. Per germline, CDR1 GTSNPN and CDR2 SVGIG (reference sequence). V was clipped by 4 bases and J by 2 bases, with 8 bases between them.

J is TRBJ2-1 and V is TRBV28, with TRBD2 matching 8 bases. The CDR3 is 13 amino acids. Trimming cost V 10 bases and J 4 bases; bases outside gene matches: 6. Germline CDR1 and CDR2: MDHEN and SYDVKM. CDR3 nucleotide sequence: TGTGCCAACGGGAGGGCCGGGTACAATGAGCAGTTCTTC. It encodes CANGRAGYNEQFF.

The chain combines TRBV10-2 with TRBJ2-7, with 12 bases fitting TRBD2. CDR3 size: 15 residues. The J segment lost 4 bases and the V segment lost 6 bases, leaving 7 bases of the junction unmatched. Germline loops: CDR1 WSHSY, CDR2 SAAADI. In DNA, the CDR3 is TGCGCCAGCAGAGAAGGACTAGCGGGGCCTTACGAGCAGTACTTC. It encodes CASREGLAGPYEQYF.

The chain joins TRBV18 to TRBJ1-5; 7 nucleotides match TRBD1. Trimming at V came to 4 bases and at J to 4 bases, leaving 4 bases not matched to a gene. Germline V gene sequence: CDR1 KGHSH, CDR2 LQKENI. This CDR3 has 14 amino acids. The CDR3 coding sequence is TGTGCCAGCTCACAAGGGACAGCTAATCAGCCCCAGCATTTT. This gives the protein CASSQGTANQPQHF.

The chain uses TRBV9 and TRBJ2-7; D unclear. Germline values: CDR1 SGDLS, CDR2 YYNGEE. The CDR3 runs to 16 residues. V lost 0 bases and J lost 4, with 17 bases in between. The CDR3 bases are TGTGCCAGCAGCGTAGCGTCAGCGCCTTCGATATACGAGCAGTACTTC. This encodes CASSVASAPSIYEQYF.

This clone was observed a single time. This chain links TRBV6-5 with TRBJ2-1; 7 nucleotides line up with TRBD1. V trimming: 3 bases; J trimming: 9 bases; junction bases outside the gene matches: 14. The CDR3 totals 16 residues. CDR1 is MNHEY and CDR2 is SVGAGI in the germline V gene. CDR3 loop: CASSYLDRDRRSEQFF. For the CDR3, the DNA is TGTGCCAGCAGTTATCTAGACAGGGATAGGCGTAGTGAGCAGTTCTTC.

The chain has TRBV5-4 and TRBJ2-7, with 9 positions matching TRBD1. The germline gives CDR1 SGHNT, CDR2 YYREEE (reference sequence). The J segment lost 3 bases and the V segment lost 4 bases, leaving 11 bases of the junction unmatched. This CDR3 is 16 amino acids long. DNA of the CDR3: TGTGCCAGCAGCAAAGGGACAGGGACTTTGGGCTACGAGCAGTACTTC. Amino acids: CASSKGTGTLGYEQYF.

CDR3 protein: CASRWGPGGTGELFF. Here the CDR3 DNA reads TGTGCCTCTAGGTGGGGGCCCGGTGGCACCGGGGAGCTGTTTTTT. The chain recombines TRBV30 with TRBJ2-2, with D possibly being TRBD1 (6 bases). Germline assignment: CDR1 GTSNPN and CDR2 SVGIG (reference sequence). Deletions cut 7 bases from V and 4 bases from J, with 19 bases between. This CDR3 spans 15 amino acids.

The chain recombines TRBV18 with TRBJ2-5, with D maybe TRBD2 (6 bases). Germline V gene lookup returns CDR1 KGHSH and CDR2 LQKENI. Trimming took 5 bases from V and 4 from J, leaving 14 bases between them. This CDR3 has 14 residues. The CDR3: CASSGGTAGETQYF. CDR3 sequence (DNA): TGTGCCAGCTCAGGGGGGACCGCGGGAGAGACCCAGTACTTC.

The V gene is TRBV7-2, the J gene TRBJ2-7; a weak D match, TRBD1 (6 bases). V shed 4 bases and J shed 0 bases, with 19 bases lying between them. This CDR3 contains 17 residues. Germline CDR1 reads SGHTA; CDR2 reads FQGNSA. The CDR3 nucleotides are TGTGCCAGCAGCTCCTATCCCAATCAGGGGAGCTCCTACGAGCAGTACTTC. This codes for CASSSYPNQGSSYEQYF. Combining the CDR3 with reference TRBV7-2 and TRBJ2-7 gives the whole variable domain GAGVSQSPSNKVTEKGKDVELRCDPISGHTALYWYRQSLGQGLEFLIYFQGNSAPDKSGLPSDRFSAERTGGSVSTLTIQRTQQEDSAVYLCASSSYPNQGSSYEQYFGPGTRLTVT.

The chain links TRBV6-5 to TRBJ2-2; 8 bases align to TRBD1. The V segment lost 6 bases and the J segment 1 base; nucleotides outside the gene matches: 4. Germline values: CDR1 MNHEY, CDR2 SVGAGI. The CDR3 runs 15 residues. The DNA for the CDR3 is TGTGCCAGCAGCGCTGGACAGGGGAACACCGGGGAGCTGTTTTTT. It codes for CASSAGQGNTGELFF.

The V gene is TRBV2, the J gene TRBJ1-4; no firm D call. Per germline, CDR1 SNHLY and CDR2 FYNNEI. Trimming took off 4 bases at V and 8 bases at J, with 14 bases between the two ends. This CDR3 contains 14 residues. The CDR3 protein is CASSGLIFVEKLFF. CDR3 DNA: TGTGCCAGCAGTGGTCTAATCTTTGTGGAAAAACTGTTTTTT.

The chain is built from TRBV4-2 and TRBJ2-2; 11 bases are shared with TRBD2. Germline lookup yields CDR1 LGHNA and CDR2 YNFKEQ. This CDR3 comprises 15 residues. V lost 6 bases to trimming and J lost 3 bases; unmatched junction nucleotides: 3. This CDR3 is CASRISGGDTGELFF. In nucleotides, the CDR3 is TGTGCCAGCAGAATTAGCGGGGGGGACACCGGGGAGCTGTTTTTT.

This chain uses TRBV19 with TRBJ2-6; no definite D call. V dropped 5 bases and J dropped 0 bases, with 8 bases sitting between them. CDR1 and CDR2 from the germline V gene are LNHDA and SQIVND (reference sequence). There are 15 residues in the CDR3. In DNA, the CDR3 is TGTGCCAGTAGTCCCATTTTCTCTGGGGCCAACGTCCTGACTTTC. As protein: CASSPIFSGANVLTF.

The CDR3 here is CSARDWRDQYF. DNA of the CDR3: TGCAGTGCTAGAGATTGGAGGGACCAGTACTTC. The chain combines TRBV20-1 with TRBJ2-5; the D gene is possibly TRBD2 (6 bases). This CDR3 contains 11 residues. In germline, CDR1 is DFQATT, CDR2 SNEGSKA (reference sequence). V was cut by 0 bases and J by 10 bases, with 9 bases left in between.

This chain links TRBV5-4 with TRBJ2-3, with 9 bases lining up with TRBD1. The CDR3 is 14 residues long. Trimming took 4 bases from V and 4 from J; bases not matched to a gene: 4. Germline CDR1 reads SGHNT; CDR2 reads YYREEE (reference sequence). The CDR3 spells CASSGTGHPDTQYF. The CDR3 DNA reads TGTGCCAGCAGCGGGACAGGGCACCCAGATACGCAGTATTTT.

This clone was detected only once. This chain uses TRBV2 with TRBJ2-7; D perhaps matches TRBD1 (6 bases). V lost 3 bases and J 4 bases, leaving 13 bases between the germline ends. There are 14 residues in the CDR3. From germline, CDR1 is SNHLY and CDR2 FYNNEI. The CDR3 DNA follows: TGTGCCAGCAGTGAGAGGGGGAGCTATTACGAGCAGTACTTC. Its protein product is CASSERGSYYEQYF.

This rearrangement joins TRBV6-5 to TRBJ2-7; D might be TRBD1 (6 bases). Germline V lookup: CDR1 MNHEY, CDR2 SVGAGI. The CDR3 length is 14 residues. The ends were cut back, 4 bases at V and 2 bases at J, with 12 bases in the middle. CDR3 nucleotide sequence: TGTGCCAGCAGTTTTGGACAGCCTACCTACGAGCAGTACTTC. This encodes CASSFGQPTYEQYF.

This clone was seen just once. The V call is TRBV27, the J call TRBJ1-1; 8 bases fit TRBD1. Trimming at V came to 6 bases and at J to 4 bases, leaving 7 bases not matched to a gene. Germline V gives CDR1 MNHEY, CDR2 SMNVEV (reference sequence). The CDR3 is made up of 14 amino acids. The CDR3 reads CASRETGAATEAFF. Here the CDR3 DNA reads TGTGCCAGCAGGGAGACAGGGGCTGCCACTGAAGCTTTCTTT.

The chain couples TRBV11-2 to TRBJ2-1; TRBD2 is a possible D gene (6 bases). The CDR3 extends over 14 amino acids. From germline, CDR1 is SGHAT and CDR2 FQNNGV. Deletions cut 1 base from V and 8 bases from J, with 12 bases between. DNA of the CDR3: TGTGCCAGCAGCTTAGTTAGGGGAGGTGATGAGCAGTTCTTC. It yields the protein CASSLVRGGDEQFF.

The chain is built from TRBV19 and TRBJ1-6, with TRBD1 matching 7 bases. This CDR3 is 13 amino acids long. CDR1 is LNHDA and CDR2 is SQIVND in the germline V gene (reference sequence). V lost 4 bases to trimming and J lost 6 bases; unmatched junction nucleotides: 0. CDR3 loop: CASSNRGNSPLHF. CDR3 DNA sequence: TGTGCCAGTAGTAACAGGGGTAATTCACCCCTCCACTTT.

This clone was found once. The chain joins TRBV7-2 to TRBJ2-3; 9 positions match TRBD1. CDR3 length: 17 residues. Germline V gene sequence: CDR1 SGHTA, CDR2 FQGNSA. J lost 2 bases, V lost 1 base, and 7 bases had no gene match. The CDR3 DNA reads TGTGCCAGCAGCTTAGTCTGGACAGGGGATCCCACAGATACGCAGTATTTT. As protein: CASSLVWTGDPTDTQYF.

The chain joins TRBV15 to TRBJ1-2; 10 bases line up with TRBD1. Trimming cost V 0 bases and J 6 bases; bases outside gene matches: 4. The CDR3 sequence is 15 residues long. Germline V lookup: CDR1 LNHNV, CDR2 YYDKDF (reference sequence). The DNA of the CDR3 is TGTGCCACCAGCAGAGACATAGGGACAGGGGATGGCTACACCTTC. It yields the protein CATSRDIGTGDGYTF.

The chain carries TRBV5-1 and TRBJ2-1, with TRBD2 matching over 13 bases. The CDR3 contains 18 residues. The V gene end was trimmed by 6 bases and the J gene end by 7 bases; junction bases not matched to a gene: 16. CDR1 is SGHRS, CDR2 YFSETQ, per germline. The chain's CDR3 is CASKTGLAGPSSWNEQFF. Here the CDR3 DNA reads TGCGCCAGCAAGACGGGACTAGCGGGGCCGAGCTCCTGGAATGAGCAGTTCTTC.

The V gene is TRBV5-4, the J gene TRBJ1-2, with D possibly TRBD1 on 6 matching bases. CDR1 and CDR2 from the germline V gene are SGHNT and YYREEE (reference sequence). The germline V and J ends were trimmed by 0 bases and 7 bases, with 13 bases remaining between them. This CDR3 comprises 14 residues. CDR3 residues: CASSLDTGLRGYTF. The CDR3 DNA sequence: TGTGCCAGCAGCTTGGATACAGGGCTCCGTGGCTACACCTTC.

As DNA, the CDR3 is TGTGCCAGCAGCCCACAGGGACAAACTAACTATGGCTACACCTTC. Translated, it gives CASSPQGQTNYGYTF. The genes are TRBV7-9 and TRBJ1-2; possibly TRBD1 for D (6 bases). Trimming stripped 5 bases from V and 0 bases from J, with 13 bases between. The CDR3 is 15 amino acids. CDR1 is SEHNR and CDR2 is FQNEAQ in the germline V gene (reference sequence).